These T cell receptor beta chains were read from a single sample in a study of T cells in Graves' hyperthyroidism and ophthalmopathy. TCRdb processed the multiplex PCR reads anew with MiXCR; each CDR3 protein has one entry. The table has approximately 380,000 distinct CDR3 sequences, about 18% seen once. The sequencing input was blood. These receptors all come from a man in his late teens or twenties with Graves' ophthalmopathy. CDR3s include the opening cysteine and the closing phenylalanine or tryptophan. Fields, in order: V gene, D gene, J gene, clone size, CDR3 protein, CDR3 DNA. D genes are given only for firm matches. For some rows the clone size is stated as once, few or many, or as a class when expanded; others skip it.

v_call: TRBV7-3
d_call: NA
j_call: TRBJ2-3
clone_size: many
cdr3_aa: CASSLSGPSRGTDTQYF
cdr3_nt: TGTGCCAGCAGCTTAAGTGGGCCTAGCAGAGGCACAGATACGCAGTATTTT

v_call: TRBV11-1
d_call: TRBD1
j_call: TRBJ2-1
clone_size: few
cdr3_aa: CASSFGQGYEQFF
cdr3_nt: TGTGCCAGCAGCTTCGGACAGGGCTATGAGCAGTTCTTC

v_call: TRBV5-5
d_call: TRBD1
j_call: TRBJ1-1
clone_size: many
cdr3_aa: CASSPGTGSPMNTEAFF
cdr3_nt: TGTGCCAGCAGCCCCGGGACAGGGTCCCCTATGAACACTGAAGCTTTCTTT

v_call: TRBV7-9
d_call: TRBD1
j_call: TRBJ1-5
clone_size: many
cdr3_aa: CASSATGGDQPQHF
cdr3_nt: TGTGCCAGCAGCGCGACAGGGGGAGATCAGCCCCAGCATTTT

v_call: TRBV5-1
d_call: NA
j_call: TRBJ2-3
clone_size: once
cdr3_aa: CASSPDSTGTDTQYF
cdr3_nt: TGCGCCAGCAGCCCAGACTCTACCGGCACAGATACGCAGTATTTT

v_call: TRBV2
d_call: NA
j_call: TRBJ1-5
clone_size: NA
cdr3_aa: CASSDDSNQPQHF
cdr3_nt: TGTGCCAGCAGTGACGATAGCAATCAGCCCCAGCATTTT

v_call: TRBV11-1
d_call: TRBD1
j_call: TRBJ2-3
clone_size: many
cdr3_aa: CASSLGTGTDTQYF
cdr3_nt: TGTGCCAGCAGCCTAGGGACAGGCACAGATACGCAGTATTTT

v_call: TRBV5-1
d_call: NA
j_call: TRBJ1-1
clone_size: NA
cdr3_aa: CASSLVVAGAYMNTEAFF
cdr3_nt: TGCGCCAGCAGCTTGGTAGTAGCGGGGGCGTATATGAACACTGAAGCTTTCTTT

v_call: TRBV27
d_call: TRBD2
j_call: TRBJ2-7
clone_size: many
cdr3_aa: CASSLWAGAGGSYEQYF
cdr3_nt: TGTGCCAGCAGTTTATGGGCTGGAGCGGGGGGGTCCTACGAGCAGTACTTC

v_call: TRBV13
d_call: NA
j_call: TRBJ2-7
clone_size: few
cdr3_aa: CASSLGSDYEQYF
cdr3_nt: TGTGCCAGCAGCTTGGGTAGCGACTACGAGCAGTACTTC

v_call: TRBV7-8
d_call: NA
j_call: TRBJ1-6
clone_size: many
cdr3_aa: CASSLASLILYSPLHF
cdr3_nt: TGTGCCAGCAGCTTAGCGTCCCTAATTCTATATTCACCCCTCCACTTT

v_call: TRBV27
d_call: NA
j_call: TRBJ2-7
clone_size: NA
cdr3_aa: CASGRDNHEQYF
cdr3_nt: TGTGCCAGCGGTAGAGACAACCACGAGCAGTACTTC

v_call: TRBV27
d_call: NA
j_call: TRBJ2-7
clone_size: NA
cdr3_aa: CASSLLPSGEQYF
cdr3_nt: TGTGCCAGCAGTTTACTGCCCTCGGGTGAGCAGTACTTC

v_call: TRBV12-3/TRBV12-4
d_call: NA
j_call: TRBJ2-7
clone_size: many
cdr3_aa: CASSLEGGANEQYF
cdr3_nt: TGTGCCAGCAGCCTGGAGGGGGGGGCAAACGAGCAGTACTTC

v_call: TRBV6-1
d_call: NA
j_call: TRBJ2-1
clone_size: few
cdr3_aa: CASTPFPRDSEGEQFF
cdr3_nt: TGTGCCAGCACCCCATTTCCCCGGGACTCCGAGGGGGAGCAGTTCTTC

v_call: TRBV28
d_call: NA
j_call: TRBJ1-2
clone_size: few
cdr3_aa: CASSSPGSGYTF
cdr3_nt: TGTGCCAGCAGTTCCCCGGGGAGTGGCTACACCTTC

v_call: TRBV14
d_call: NA
j_call: TRBJ2-3
clone_size: many
cdr3_aa: CASSPSGATQYF
cdr3_nt: TGTGCCAGCAGCCCCTCCGGGGCTACGCAGTATTTT

v_call: TRBV28
d_call: NA
j_call: TRBJ1-6
clone_size: many
cdr3_aa: CATTYPAGVNSPLHF
cdr3_nt: TGTGCCACCACCTACCCCGCAGGGGTCAATTCACCCCTCCACTTT

v_call: TRBV5-5
d_call: NA
j_call: TRBJ2-1
clone_size: many
cdr3_aa: CASSFLRPQGSEQFF
cdr3_nt: TGTGCCAGCAGCTTTCTCCGACCGCAGGGAAGTGAGCAGTTCTTC

v_call: TRBV2
d_call: TRBD1
j_call: TRBJ1-2
clone_size: many
cdr3_aa: CASSNRGYGYTF
cdr3_nt: TGTGCCAGCAGTAACAGGGGCTATGGCTACACCTTC

v_call: TRBV11-2
d_call: TRBD1
j_call: TRBJ2-7
clone_size: NA
cdr3_aa: CASSSTGDVEQYF
cdr3_nt: TGTGCCAGCAGCTCGACAGGGGACGTCGAGCAGTACTTC

v_call: TRBV5-1
d_call: TRBD1
j_call: TRBJ1-2
clone_size: NA
cdr3_aa: CASSLAPQGVVNYGYTF
cdr3_nt: TGCGCCAGCAGCTTGGCCCCCCAGGGGGTAGTAAACTATGGCTACACCTTC

v_call: TRBV5-5
d_call: TRBD1
j_call: TRBJ2-1
clone_size: NA
cdr3_aa: CASSSAGTGSYNEQFF
cdr3_nt: TGTGCCAGCAGCTCCGCCGGGACAGGTTCGTACAATGAGCAGTTCTTC